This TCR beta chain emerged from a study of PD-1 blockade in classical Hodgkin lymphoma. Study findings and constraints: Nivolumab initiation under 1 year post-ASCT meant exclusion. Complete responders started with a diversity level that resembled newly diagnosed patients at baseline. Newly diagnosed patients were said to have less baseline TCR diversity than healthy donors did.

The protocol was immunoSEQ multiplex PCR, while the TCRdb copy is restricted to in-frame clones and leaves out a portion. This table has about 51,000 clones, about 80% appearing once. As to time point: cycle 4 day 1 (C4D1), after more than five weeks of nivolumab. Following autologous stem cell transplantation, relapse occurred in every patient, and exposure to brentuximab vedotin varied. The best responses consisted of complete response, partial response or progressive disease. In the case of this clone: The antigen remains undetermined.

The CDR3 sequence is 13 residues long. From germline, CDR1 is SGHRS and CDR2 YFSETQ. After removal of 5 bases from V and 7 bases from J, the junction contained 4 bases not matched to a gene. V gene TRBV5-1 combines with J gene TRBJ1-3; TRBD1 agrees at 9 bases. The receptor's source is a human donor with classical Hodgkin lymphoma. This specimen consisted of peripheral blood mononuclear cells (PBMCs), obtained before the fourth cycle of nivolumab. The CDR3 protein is CASRQGQGNTIYF. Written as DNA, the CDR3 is TGCGCCAGCAGGCAAGGACAGGGGAACACCATATATTTT.